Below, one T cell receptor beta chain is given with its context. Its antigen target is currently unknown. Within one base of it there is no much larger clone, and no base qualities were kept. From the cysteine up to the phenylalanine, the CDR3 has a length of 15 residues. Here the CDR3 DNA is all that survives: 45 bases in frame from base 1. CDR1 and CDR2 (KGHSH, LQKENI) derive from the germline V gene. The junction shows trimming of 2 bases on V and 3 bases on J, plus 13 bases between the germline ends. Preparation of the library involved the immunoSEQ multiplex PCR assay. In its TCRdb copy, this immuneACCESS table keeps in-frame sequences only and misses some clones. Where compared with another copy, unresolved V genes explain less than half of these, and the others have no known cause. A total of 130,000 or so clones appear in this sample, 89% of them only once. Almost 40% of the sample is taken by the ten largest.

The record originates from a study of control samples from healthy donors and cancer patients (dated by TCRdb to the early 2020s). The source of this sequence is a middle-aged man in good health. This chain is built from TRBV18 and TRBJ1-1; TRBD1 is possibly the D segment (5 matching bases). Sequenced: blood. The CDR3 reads CASSPGGNGDTEAFF. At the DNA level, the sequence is TGTGCCAGCTCACCAGGGGGGAATGGAGACACTGAAGCTTTCTTT.